This T cell receptor (beta chain) came from a study of T cell repertoires in cytomegalovirus infection. The CDR3 covers 17 residues. Germline assignment: CDR1 MNHEY and CDR2 SMNVEV (reference sequence). Unmatched junction bases numbered 11, after V lost 6 bases and J lost 2 bases. Points on this clonotype: Its specificity is unknown.

TCRdb independently ran MiXCR on the reads; one entry per CDR3 protein. The data contain approximately 910,000 distinct CDR3 sequences, about a third of them seen just once; the ten biggest clones take up 11% to 15%. The receptor's source is a human donor in good health (CMV status not recorded). Some clones in this sample may be carry-over from other donors' samples. The rearrangement uses TRBV27 and TRBJ2-1, with 9 bases identical to TRBD2. Sequences were derived from cultured CD8+ T cells from PBMCs, sampled from culture after CMV antigen stimulation. CDR3 sequence: CASSSGGSVFPYNEQFF. The CDR3 coding sequence is TGTGCCAGCAGCAGCGGGGGGTCTGTTTTTCCCTACAATGAGCAGTTCTTC.